This T cell receptor (beta chain) was identified during a study of HIV-infected patients and healthy controls (dated by TCRdb to 2014 to 2015). Context from the whole study: CD4 counts were modestly but significantly increased in about 90% of the 16 patients after three months of therapy, but they remained below normal ranges. An undetectable viral load was attained by 11 of 16 patients by the second bleed and by all patients after a further year of therapy. The CD4:CD8 ratio rose slightly, whereas CD8 counts showed no consistent shift during early therapy. Overall T-cell lymphocytopenia was not observed in the patients, and no significant difference from controls was found in total CDR3 counts per chain. Whether deep TCR repertoire sequencing of small blood samples from HIV patients could capture immune perturbation and reconstitution was tested in the study.

This clonotype registers as medium-sized (0.01 to 0.1%) within its sample. Its antigen is unknown. The input lacks base qualities; no much larger clone sits a single base away. Since the library was made to target alpha chains, this beta chain is a stray read and its abundance is not meaningful. The study collected follow-up blood from HIV-infected patients roughly three months, about 14 weeks, after antiretroviral therapy began. Since whole blood was used without any cell fractionation, the repertoire reflected all peripheral T cells in unsorted form. For RNA extraction, a roughly 2.7 ml sample of peripheral blood was drawn into Tempus tubes. Patients with febrile or AIDS-related illness, tumors, hepatitis B or C coinfection, immunomodulatory therapy, recent vaccination or treatment interruptions were excluded from enrollment. The TURBO-DNase kit was used to remove leftover genomic DNA, and GLOBINclear was used to deplete globin mRNA.

The junction carries 9 bases between V and J, which are trimmed by 0 bases and 2 bases respectively. The CDR3 goes from the cysteine to the phenylalanine over 15 residues. CDR3 DNA is the only sequence kept; it has 45 bases, read in frame from the first base. CDR1 and CDR2 were assigned from the germline V gene as MGHRA and YSYEKL. 500 to 550 ng RNA was reverse transcribed with SuperScript III using primers against the alpha and beta constant regions. Alpha and beta chain libraries were generated separately via chain-specific third strand synthesis with multiplexing indices. The protocol used a single primer pair to amplify all rearrangements within a chain, which avoided primer bias, and attached molecular barcodes to each cDNA molecule. Purified cDNA was ligated with T4 RNA Ligase 1 onto a 5' RACE adapter bearing a random hexamer and the SP2 sequencing primer site. Second strand synthesis was primed from the SP2 site with Phusion polymerase, using slow temperature ramps to favor optimal annealing. Each molecule's 12-nucleotide barcode consisted of two random hexamer sequences, both added before amplification and joined together. A brief initial PCR introduced P5 and P7 adapter elements together with a second index, and a roughly 22-cycle amplification PCR using P5s and P7 primers was subsequently performed. Libraries received roughly 28 PCR cycles in total, were quantified on a Qubit, sized on a Bioanalyzer, and diluted to about 4 nM. Sequencing of the normalized libraries was done on an Illumina MiSeq using 2 x 250 paired-end kits. Reverse transcription reactions underwent purification over MinElute columns, with elution into roughly 9.8 ul Tris-Cl. A 1:1 ratio of AMPure XP beads was used to clean the adapter ligations after they had run for about 23 hours at 16 degrees C. Per the original workflow: Demultiplexed FASTQ files were processed with a modified Decombinator by which V, J, insert and barcode information was output. Sequences that shared a barcode but differed from the dominant sequence were discarded as errors, and original cDNA molecules were estimated by counting barcodes clustered at Levenshtein distance 3. Downstream analyses used R packages ineq, vegan, igraph and RCytoscape, with IMGT nomenclature and CDR3 definitions. V gene usage was computed over distinct sequences, each TCR counted once to avoid skew from clonal expansion. Similarity networks connected unique CDR3 amino acid sequences within a donor whenever two sequences differed by a single Levenshtein edit. The authors compiled published HIV-specific CDR3s (roughly 86 alpha, some 710 beta) and CMV-specific CDR3s (around 13 alpha, roughly 250 beta) and searched for them in the repertoires. It was shown by random subsampling to size-matched repertoires that the decreased diversity of patients was not caused by their lower sequence numbers. The raw public reads went through TCRdb reprocessing: fastp at Q25, MiXCR clone calling, in-frame beta chains kept. For every CDR3 protein sequence, its rows merge into one entry that carries the most common genes and DNA. These V and J calls originate from TCRdb's pipeline instead of the authors' own analysis. This sample comprises 8,100 or so distinct CDR3 sequences, around 6.7% of them detected only once. The ten largest clones capture around 20% of the sample.

General conclusions and limits of the study: Mean usage differed significantly between HIV-infected patients and controls for eight alpha and eight beta V genes. Processing was restricted to sixteen HIV-infected individuals, which the authors judged to be a major constraint on the generalizability of the findings. In the study, no determination of donor HLA types was made. Alpha-beta chain pairing was not determined in the samples. HIV-associated CDR3s exhibited a significant reduction in frequency during therapy, whereas CMV-associated CDR3s exhibited no significant change, although the majority increased in frequency. The apparent post-therapy recovery of the Gini index in HIV-infected patients was not reproduced in size-matched repertoire data. Both the Jaccard index and the count of highly shared sequences showed that healthy controls shared more CDR3s between individuals than HIV+ patients did. The study cohorts differed slightly in age and sex profile, but those differences did not account for the observed differences in diversity. MAIT cell alpha-chain CDR3s were present at high frequency in healthy controls but severely depleted in HIV+ repertoires. The dynamics of distinct T-cell subpopulations could not be separated, and sequencing depth was restricted, because whole blood was used. Significantly higher mean Gini indices were seen in HIV-infected repertoires than in controls, possibly reflecting oligoclonality. Only about three months of therapy was reflected in the treated samples, a period arguably too short to observe immune reconstitution given low adult thymic output. Compared with untreated HIV+ repertoires, healthy control repertoires had roughly threefold more distinct CDR3s and higher Shannon diversity. Comparisons were complicated by unequal numbers of distinct sequences between patients and controls, and rare events from HIV-infected data were overweighted by size-matching.

The starting material was blood, obtained during antiretroviral therapy. This TCR was sampled from an adult with HIV infection. The rearrangement combines TRBV4-1 with TRBJ2-3; the D gene cannot be named for sure. The DNA sequence is TGCGCCAGCAGCCAAGAGAGCGATAACACAGATACGCAGTATTTT. It translates to CASSQESDNTDTQYF.